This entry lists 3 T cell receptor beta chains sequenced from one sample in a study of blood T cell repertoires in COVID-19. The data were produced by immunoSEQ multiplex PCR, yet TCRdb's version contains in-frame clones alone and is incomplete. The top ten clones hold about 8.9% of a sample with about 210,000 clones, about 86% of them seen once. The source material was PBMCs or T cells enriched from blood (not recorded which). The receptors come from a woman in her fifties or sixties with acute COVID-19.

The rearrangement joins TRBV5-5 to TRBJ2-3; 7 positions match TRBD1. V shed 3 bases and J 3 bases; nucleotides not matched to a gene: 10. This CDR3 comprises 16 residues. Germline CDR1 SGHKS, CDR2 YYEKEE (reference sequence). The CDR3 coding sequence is TGTGCCAGCAGCTCTGAAAGACAGGGTTTTACAGATACGCAGTATTTT. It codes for CASSSERQGFTDTQYF. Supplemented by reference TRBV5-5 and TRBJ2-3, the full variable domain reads DAGVTQSPTHLIKTRGQQVTLRCSPISGHKSVSWYQQVLGQGPQFIFQYYEKEERGRGNFPDRFSARQFPNYSSELNVNALLLGDSALYLCASSSERQGFTDTQYFGPGTRLTVL.

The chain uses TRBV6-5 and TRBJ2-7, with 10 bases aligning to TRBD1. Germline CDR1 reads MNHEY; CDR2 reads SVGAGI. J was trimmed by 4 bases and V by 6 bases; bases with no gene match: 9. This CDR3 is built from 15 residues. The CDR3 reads CASRYEGQGVYEQYF. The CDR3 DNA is TGTGCCAGCAGATATGAAGGACAGGGGGTTTACGAGCAGTACTTC.

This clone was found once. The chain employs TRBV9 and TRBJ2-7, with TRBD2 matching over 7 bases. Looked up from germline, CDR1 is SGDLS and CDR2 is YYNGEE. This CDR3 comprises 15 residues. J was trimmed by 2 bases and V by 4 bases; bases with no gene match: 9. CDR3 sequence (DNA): TGTGCCAGCAGCCCCGGGAGCGGGGTGGCCTACGAGCAGTACTTC. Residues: CASSPGSGVAYEQYF.